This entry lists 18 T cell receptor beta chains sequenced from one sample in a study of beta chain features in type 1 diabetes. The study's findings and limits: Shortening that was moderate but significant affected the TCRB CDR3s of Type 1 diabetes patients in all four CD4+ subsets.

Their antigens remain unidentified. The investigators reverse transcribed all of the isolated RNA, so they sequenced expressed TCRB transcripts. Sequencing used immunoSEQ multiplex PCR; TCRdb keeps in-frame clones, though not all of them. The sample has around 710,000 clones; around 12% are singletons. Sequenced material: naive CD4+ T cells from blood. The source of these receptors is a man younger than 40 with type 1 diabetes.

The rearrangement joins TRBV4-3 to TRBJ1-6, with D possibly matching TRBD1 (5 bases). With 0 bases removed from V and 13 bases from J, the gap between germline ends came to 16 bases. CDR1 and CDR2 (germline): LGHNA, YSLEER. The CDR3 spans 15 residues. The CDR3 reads CASSQDKGIYRPLHF. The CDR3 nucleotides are TGCGCCAGCAGCCAAGATAAAGGGATATACAGGCCCCTCCACTTT.

The CDR3 reads CASVPQTGLGTEAFF. CDR3 coding DNA: TGTGCCAGCGTACCCCAAACGGGGCTGGGCACTGAAGCTTTCTTT. This chain links TRBV6-1 with TRBJ1-1, with D possibly being TRBD1 (5 bases). This CDR3 is 15 amino acids long. Trimming stripped 8 bases from V and 4 bases from J, with 20 bases between. Germline CDR1 and CDR2: MNHNS and SASEGT.

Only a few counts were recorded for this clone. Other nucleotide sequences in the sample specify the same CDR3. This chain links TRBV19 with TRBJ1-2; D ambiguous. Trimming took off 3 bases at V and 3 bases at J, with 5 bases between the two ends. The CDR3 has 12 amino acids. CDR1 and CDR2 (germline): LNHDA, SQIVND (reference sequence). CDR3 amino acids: CASSMGDYGYTF. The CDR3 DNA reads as TGTGCCAGTAGTATGGGCGACTATGGCTACACCTTC. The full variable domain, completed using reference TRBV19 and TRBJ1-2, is DGGITQSPKYLFRKEGQNVTLSCEQNLNHDAMYWYRQDPGQGLRLIYYSQIVNDFQKGDIAEGYSVSREKKESFPLTVTSAQKNPTAFYLCASSMGDYGYTFGSGTRLTVV.

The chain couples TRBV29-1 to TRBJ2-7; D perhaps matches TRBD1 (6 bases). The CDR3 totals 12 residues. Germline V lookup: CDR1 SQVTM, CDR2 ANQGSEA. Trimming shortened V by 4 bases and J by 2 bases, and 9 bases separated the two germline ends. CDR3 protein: CSVVGGTYEQYF. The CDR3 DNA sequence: TGCAGCGTTGTTGGGGGCACCTACGAGCAGTACTTC.

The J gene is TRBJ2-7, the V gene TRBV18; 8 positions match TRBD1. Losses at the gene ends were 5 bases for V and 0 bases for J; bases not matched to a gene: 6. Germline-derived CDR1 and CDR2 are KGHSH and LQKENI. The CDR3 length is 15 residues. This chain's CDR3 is CASSSGQGLSYEQYF. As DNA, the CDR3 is TGTGCCAGCTCATCAGGACAGGGCCTCTCCTACGAGCAGTACTTC.

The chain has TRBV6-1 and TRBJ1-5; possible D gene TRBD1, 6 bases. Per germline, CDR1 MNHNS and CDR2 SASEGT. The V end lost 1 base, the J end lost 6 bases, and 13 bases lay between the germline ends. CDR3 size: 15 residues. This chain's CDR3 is CASSEGTVTGQPQHF. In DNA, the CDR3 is TGTGCCAGCAGTGAAGGGACAGTAACAGGTCAGCCCCAGCATTTT.

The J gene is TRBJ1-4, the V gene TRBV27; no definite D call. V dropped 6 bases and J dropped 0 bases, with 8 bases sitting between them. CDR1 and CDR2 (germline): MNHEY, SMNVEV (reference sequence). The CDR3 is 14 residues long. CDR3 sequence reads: CASSLSSTNEKLFF. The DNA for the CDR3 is TGTGCCAGCAGCCTTAGTTCAACTAATGAAAAACTGTTTTTT.

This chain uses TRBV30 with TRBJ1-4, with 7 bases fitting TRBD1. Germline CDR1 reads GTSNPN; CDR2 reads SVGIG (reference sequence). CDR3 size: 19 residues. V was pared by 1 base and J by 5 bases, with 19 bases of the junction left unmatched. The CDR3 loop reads CAWSAIRSTGRQNNEKLFF. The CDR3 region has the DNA TGTGCCTGGAGTGCAATCCGTTCGACAGGGCGGCAAAACAATGAAAAACTGTTTTTT.

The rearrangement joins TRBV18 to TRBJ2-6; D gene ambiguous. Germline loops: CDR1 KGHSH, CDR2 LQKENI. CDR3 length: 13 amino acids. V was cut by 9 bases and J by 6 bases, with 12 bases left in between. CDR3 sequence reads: CASLLDVANVLTF. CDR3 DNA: TGTGCCAGTCTACTGGACGTGGCCAACGTCCTGACTTTC. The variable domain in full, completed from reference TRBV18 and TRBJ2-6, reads NAGVMQNPRHLVRRRGQEARLRCSPMKGHSHVYWYRQLPEEGLKFMVYLQKENIIDESGMPKERFSAEFPKEGPSILRIQQVVRGDSAAYFCASLLDVANVLTFGAGSRLTVL.

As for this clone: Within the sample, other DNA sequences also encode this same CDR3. CDR3 sequence (DNA): TGCGCCAGCAGCTTGGAACCCAGCGGACAAGAGACCCAGTACTTC. Translated, it gives CASSLEPSGQETQYF. This rearrangement joins TRBV5-1 to TRBJ2-5, with D possibly TRBD2 on 5 matching bases. Germline assignment: CDR1 SGHRS and CDR2 YFSETQ. The CDR3 contains 15 residues. V was shortened by 0 bases and J by 2 bases, with 11 bases between the two germline ends. The whole variable domain, remainder taken from reference TRBV5-1 and TRBJ2-5, is KAGVTQTPRYLIKTRGQQVTLSCSPISGHRSVSWYQQTPGQGLQFLFEYFSETQRNKGNFPGRFSGRQFSNSRSEMNVSTLELGDSALYLCASSLEPSGQETQYFGPGTRLLVL.

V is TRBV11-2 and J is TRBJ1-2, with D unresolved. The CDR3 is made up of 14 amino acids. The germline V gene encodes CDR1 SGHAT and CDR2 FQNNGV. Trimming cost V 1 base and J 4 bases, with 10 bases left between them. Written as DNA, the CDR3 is TGTGCCAGCAGCTTAGCTTCCGGGTCCTATGGCTACACCTTC. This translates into CASSLASGSYGYTF.

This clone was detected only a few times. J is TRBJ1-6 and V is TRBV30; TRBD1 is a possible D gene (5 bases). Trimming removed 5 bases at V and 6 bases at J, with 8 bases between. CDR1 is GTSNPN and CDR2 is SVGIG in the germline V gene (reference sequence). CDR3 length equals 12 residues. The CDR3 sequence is CAWETVNSPLHF. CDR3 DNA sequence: TGTGCCTGGGAGACAGTTAATTCACCCCTCCACTTT.

The CDR3 loop is CAISVEPTDTQYF. DNA for the CDR3: TGTGCCATCAGTGTAGAACCCACAGATACGCAGTATTTT. The V call is TRBV10-3, the J call TRBJ2-3; D is uncertain. Per the germline V gene, CDR1 is ENHRY and CDR2 is SYGVKD. Trimming cost V 4 bases and J 2 bases, with 7 bases left between them. The CDR3 extends over 13 amino acids.

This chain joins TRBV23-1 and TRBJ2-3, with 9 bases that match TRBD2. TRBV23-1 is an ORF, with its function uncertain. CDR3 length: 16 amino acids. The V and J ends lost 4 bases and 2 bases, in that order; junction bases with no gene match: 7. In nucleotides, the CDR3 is TGCGCCAGCAGTCGATCGGGACTAGCCTCCACAGATACGCAGTATTTT. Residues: CASSRSGLASTDTQYF.

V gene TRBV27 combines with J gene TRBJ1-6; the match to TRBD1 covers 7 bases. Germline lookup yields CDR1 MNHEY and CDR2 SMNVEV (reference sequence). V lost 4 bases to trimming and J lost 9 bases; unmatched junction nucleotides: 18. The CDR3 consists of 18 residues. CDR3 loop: CASSYTRPGTGVSSPLHF. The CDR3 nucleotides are TGTGCCAGCAGTTATACCCGCCCGGGTACAGGGGTGAGTTCACCCCTCCACTTT.

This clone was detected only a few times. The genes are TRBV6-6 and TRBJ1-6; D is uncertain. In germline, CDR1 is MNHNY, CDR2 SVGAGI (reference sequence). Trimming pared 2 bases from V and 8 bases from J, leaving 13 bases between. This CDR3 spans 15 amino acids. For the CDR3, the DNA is TGTGCCAGCAGTTACGGGGTGGGGAGGGATTCACCCCTCCACTTT. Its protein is CASSYGVGRDSPLHF.

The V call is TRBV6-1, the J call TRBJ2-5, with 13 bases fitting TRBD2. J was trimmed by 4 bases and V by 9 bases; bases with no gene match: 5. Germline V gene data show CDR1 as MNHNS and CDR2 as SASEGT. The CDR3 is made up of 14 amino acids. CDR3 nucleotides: TGTGCCAGTGGACTAGCGGGGGTGGGAGAGACCCAGTACTTC. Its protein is CASGLAGVGETQYF.

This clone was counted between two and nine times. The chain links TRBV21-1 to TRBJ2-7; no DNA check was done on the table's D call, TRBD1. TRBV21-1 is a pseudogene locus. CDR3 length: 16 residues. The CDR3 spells CASSTSDRSADYEQYF. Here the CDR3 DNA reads TGTGCCAGCAGCACTTCGGACAGGTCGGCCGACTACGAGCAGTACTTC.